Shown below are 28 T cell receptor beta chains from a single sample sequenced in a study of blood T cells in healthy people across ages. The authors ran a second PCR of roughly 6 to 11 cycles using a sample-barcoded 5' primer and a J-beta primer mix. TCRdb processed the 5' RACE reads anew with MiXCR; each CDR3 protein has one entry. The data contain around 1,000,000 distinct CDR3 sequences, around 25% of them singletons. These data were likewise used in another study, on T cells of mothers and their children.

Sequenced material: blood. These receptors all stem from a girl aged 2 to 9 in good health.

This clonotype came up a few times. Relative to the germline gene, one junction end is altered; a read error may explain this. The rearrangement uses TRBV7-3 and TRBJ1-1; the D gene is possibly TRBD1 (6 bases). Germline loops: CDR1 SGHTA, CDR2 FQGTGA. The CDR3 extends over 13 amino acids. This CDR3 is CASGLIPDSEAFF. The CDR3 DNA reads as TGTGCCAGCGGCTTAATTCCGGACAGTGAAGCTTTCTTT.

With regard to this clonotype: A junction boundary mismatches the germline segment, possibly from a read error. The CDR3 DNA reads TGTGCCACCAGTTCTGAGGTTTCCTACGAGCAGTACTTC. This gives the protein CATSSEVSYEQYF. The chain has TRBV6-6 and TRBJ2-7, with no clear D. CDR1 MNHNY and CDR2 SVGAGI come from the germline V gene (reference sequence). The CDR3 runs 13 residues.

This clonotype has only a few counts. CDR3 sequence: CSVHDYEQYF. The CDR3 coding sequence is TGCAGCGTACATGACTACGAGCAGTACTTC. The rearrangement joins TRBV29-1 to TRBJ2-7, with D hard to call. Per the germline V gene, CDR1 is SQVTM and CDR2 is ANQGSEA. The V end lost 6 bases, the J end lost 3 bases, and 6 bases lay between the germline ends. The CDR3 has 10 residues.

The chain uses TRBV4-3 and TRBJ1-1, with 7 bases lining up with TRBD1. Germline-derived CDR1 and CDR2 are LGHNA and YSLEER. Trimming cost V 1 base and J 0 bases; bases outside gene matches: 8. CDR3 length: 17 amino acids. The CDR3 sequence: CASSQVKLTGLNTEAFF. As DNA, the CDR3 is TGCGCCAGCAGCCAAGTTAAACTGACAGGGCTGAACACTGAAGCTTTCTTT.

This clonotype has only a few counts. The V gene is TRBV2, the J gene TRBJ2-1, with D possibly being TRBD2 (5 bases). Between the trimmed V and J ends, which lost 1 base and 7 bases, there was a span of 8 bases. The CDR3 covers 13 residues. Germline CDR1 and CDR2: SNHLY and FYNNEI. CDR3 sequence: CASSEESGNEQFF. The CDR3 DNA sequence: TGTGCCAGCAGTGAAGAATCGGGGAATGAGCAGTTCTTC. Combining the CDR3 with reference TRBV2 and TRBJ2-1 gives the whole variable domain EPEVTQTPSHQVTQMGQEVILRCVPISNHLYFYWYRQILGQKVEFLVSFYNNEISEKSEIFDDQFSVERPDGSNFTLKIRSTKLEDSAMYFCASSEESGNEQFFGPGTRLTVL.

The chain links TRBV12-3 or TRBV12-4 to TRBJ1-2, with TRBD1 as a possible D gene (5 bases). Trimming pared 6 bases from V and 3 bases from J, leaving 17 bases between. This CDR3 has 15 amino acids. CDR3 nucleotides: TGTGCCAGCAGCTATACCGCAGGGTCTGACTATGGCTACACCTTC. It specifies CASSYTAGSDYGYTF.

This clonotype has only a few counts. The chain carries TRBV4-1 and TRBJ2-7; D remains ambiguous. Germline V gene data show CDR1 as MGHRA and CDR2 as YSYEKL. Trimming removed 0 bases at V and 0 bases at J, with 12 bases between. The CDR3 runs 16 residues. The CDR3 DNA reads as TGCGCCAGCAGCCAAGAGGGGTCTTCCCCCTCCTACGAGCAGTACTTC. This codes for CASSQEGSSPSYEQYF.

The rearrangement links TRBV7-9 to TRBJ2-3; the D gene is possibly TRBD2 (6 bases). CDR1 is SEHNR and CDR2 is FQNEAQ in the germline V gene (reference sequence). V was trimmed by 5 bases and J by 2 bases, leaving 14 bases between them. The CDR3 extends over 15 amino acids. CDR3 sequence: CASSRRDFNTDTQYF. CDR3 coding DNA: TGTGCCAGCAGCCGCCGGGACTTCAACACAGATACGCAGTATTTT.

The sample holds a few counts of this clonotype. Sequence at one end of the junction differs from germline and may be a read error. This chain joins TRBV20-1 and TRBJ1-1, with TRBD1 matching over 11 bases. Looked up from germline, CDR1 is DFQATT and CDR2 is SNEGSKA (reference sequence). The CDR3 runs 13 residues. The CDR3 DNA reads as TGCAGTGCTAGACCTTGGGGGGACAGGGGGTTTGTCTTT. Protein: CSARPWGDRGFVF.

This clonotype has only a few counts. This may be a read error: a much more frequent sequence differs by one nucleotide. The chain is built from TRBV29-1 and TRBJ2-5; unclear D gene. The CDR3 extends over 12 amino acids. Per the germline V gene, CDR1 is SQVTM and CDR2 is ANQGSEA. V lost 0 bases and J lost 5, with 7 bases in between. CDR3 nucleotides: TGCAGCGTTGAAGAGGGGTTGGAGACCCAGTACTTC. This translates into CSVEEGLETQYF.

The V call is TRBV7-2, the J call TRBJ2-1; tentatively, D is TRBD2 (6 bases). The end of the DNA is better explained by TRBJ2-5, so the J call may be wrong. Per the germline V gene, CDR1 is SGHTA and CDR2 is FQGNSA. This CDR3 has 18 residues. CDR3 sequence reads: CASSLVSKKLEGRGTQYF. The CDR3 DNA reads as TGTGCCAGCAGCTTAGTTTCGAAGAAACTGGAGGGGAGAGGGACCCAGTACTTC.

Only a few counts were recorded for this clonotype. The chain joins TRBV9 to TRBJ2-5, with D perhaps TRBD2 (6 bases). V dropped 0 bases and J dropped 4 bases, with 19 bases sitting between them. The CDR3 covers 17 residues. CDR1 SGDLS and CDR2 YYNGEE come from the germline V gene. CDR3 sequence: CASSVGGLADGRETQYF. The CDR3 DNA reads TGTGCCAGCAGCGTAGGGGGACTCGCGGATGGTCGAGAGACCCAGTACTTC.

The rearrangement links TRBV10-3 to TRBJ2-1, with D unclear. CDR1 is ENHRY, CDR2 SYGVKD, per germline. The CDR3 is 12 residues long. V shed 3 bases and J shed 4 bases, with 4 bases lying between them. CDR3 nucleotide sequence: TGTGCCATCAGTGACCATTACAATGAGCAGTTCTTC. This codes for CAISDHYNEQFF.

The chain combines TRBV10-2 with TRBJ2-2; TRBD2 matches at 7 bases. The CDR3 loop spans 15 amino acids. The germline V gene has CDR1 WSHSY and CDR2 SAAADI. After removal of 0 bases from V and 6 bases from J, the junction contained 4 bases not matched to a gene. Here the CDR3 DNA reads TGCGCCAGCAGTGAGTCGAGGCTAGCGGCCGGGGAGCTGTTTTTT. Translating gives CASSESRLAAGELFF.

The chain is built from TRBV5-1 and TRBJ1-4, with D hard to call. This CDR3 has 15 residues. Trimming removed 0 bases from V and 0 bases from J, with 6 bases in between. Germline lookup yields CDR1 SGHRS and CDR2 YFSETQ. CDR3 protein: CASSLVTATNEKLFF. Here the CDR3 DNA reads TGCGCCAGCAGCTTGGTAACAGCAACTAATGAAAAACTGTTTTTT.

The chain uses TRBV29-1 and TRBJ1-1; D gene uncertain. Germline CDR1 and CDR2: SQVTM and ANQGSEA. CDR3 length equals 11 residues. Trimming removed 8 bases at V and 3 bases at J, with 10 bases between. The CDR3 sequence: CSTRTDTEAFF. The CDR3 region has the DNA TGCAGCACCCGGACTGACACTGAAGCTTTCTTT.

In its sample, this clonotype was seen many times. The chain joins TRBV4-2 to TRBJ2-7; possibly TRBD1 or TRBD2 for D (5 bases each). This CDR3 has 14 amino acids. Germline V gene lookup returns CDR1 LGHNA and CDR2 YNFKEQ. V lost 3 bases to trimming and J lost 4 bases, with 13 bases between them. This CDR3 reads CASSHGEGRYEQYF. As DNA, the CDR3 is TGTGCCAGCAGCCATGGAGAGGGGCGGTACGAGCAGTACTTC.

This chain joins TRBV11-1 and TRBJ2-4, with a possible D match to TRBD2 (7 bases). The CDR3 covers 14 residues. V was pared by 4 bases and J by 8 bases, with 15 bases between. Per germline, CDR1 SGHAT and CDR2 FQDESV (reference sequence). The CDR3 sequence is CASSWGGQADIQYF. CDR3 coding DNA: TGTGCCAGCAGCTGGGGGGGGCAAGCGGACATTCAGTACTTC.

This clonotype turned up a few times. This chain links TRBV12-3 or TRBV12-4 with TRBJ2-4; D might be TRBD2 (7 bases). The germline V and J ends were trimmed by 2 bases and 3 bases, with 23 bases remaining between them. CDR3 length equals 19 residues. For the CDR3, the DNA is TGTGCCAGCAGTTTACTGGCAGGGGAGGGCGAGATGGGCAAAAACATTCAGTACTTC. Amino acids: CASSLLAGEGEMGKNIQYF.

This chain links TRBV11-2 with TRBJ1-1; D call uncertain. V dropped 9 bases and J dropped 5 bases, with 10 bases sitting between them. Germline V gives CDR1 SGHAT, CDR2 FQNNGV. This CDR3 contains 11 residues. Here the CDR3 DNA reads TGTGCCAGAAGCGCCGGAACTGAAGCTTTCTTT. Encoded protein: CARSAGTEAFF. The whole variable domain, filled in from reference TRBV11-2 and TRBJ1-1, reads EAGVAQSPRYKIIEKRQSVAFWCNPISGHATLYWYQQILGQGPKLLIQFQNNGVVDDSQLPKDRFSAERLKGVDSTLKIQPAKLEDSAVYLCARSAGTEAFFGQGTRLTVV.

The chain joins TRBV20-1 to TRBJ1-4; 8 positions agree with TRBD1. V lost 6 bases, J lost 5 bases, and 2 bases stayed unmatched. The germline V gene has CDR1 DFQATT and CDR2 SNEGSKA (reference sequence). This CDR3 contains 12 residues. The DNA of the CDR3 is TGCAGTGCCAGGGGGCGAAATGAAAAACTGTTTTTT. Translating gives CSARGRNEKLFF.

This clonotype was detected a few times. The genes are TRBV2 and TRBJ1-2; the D is unclear. The CDR3 runs to 15 residues. Trimming pared 5 bases from V and 7 bases from J, leaving 20 bases between. Germline V gene data show CDR1 as SNHLY and CDR2 as FYNNEI. The CDR3 sequence: CASSINVGKHSGYTF. CDR3 coding DNA: TGTGCCAGCAGTATAAATGTGGGAAAGCACAGTGGCTACACCTTC. Filled out from reference TRBV2 and TRBJ1-2, the complete variable domain reads EPEVTQTPSHQVTQMGQEVILRCVPISNHLYFYWYRQILGQKVEFLVSFYNNEISEKSEIFDDQFSVERPDGSNFTLKIRSTKLEDSAMYFCASSINVGKHSGYTFGSGTRLTVV.

The J gene is TRBJ2-7, the V gene TRBV18; D may be TRBD2 (5 bases). CDR3 size: 16 residues. The ends were cut back, 3 bases at V and 4 bases at J, with 19 bases in the middle. The germline V gene has CDR1 KGHSH and CDR2 LQKENI. This CDR3 reads CASSPGLTDTTYEQYF. For the CDR3, the DNA is TGTGCCAGCTCACCCGGACTTACCGACACCACATACGAGCAGTACTTC.

As for this clonotype: One end of the junction varies from germline; a read error may be responsible. The chain recombines TRBV6-5 with TRBJ1-6; no definite D call. From germline, CDR1 is MNHEY and CDR2 SVGAGI. The CDR3 consists of 17 residues. CDR3 loop: CASSYAPASSYNSPLHF. CDR3 nucleotide sequence: TGTGCCAGCAGTTATGCCCCTGCAAGCTCCTATAATTCGCCCCTCCACTTT.

V and J are TRBV7-9 and TRBJ1-3; D gene ambiguous. Trimming stripped 5 bases from V and 0 bases from J, with 11 bases between. The CDR3 spans 15 residues. The germline V gene has CDR1 SEHNR and CDR2 FQNEAQ (reference sequence). The CDR3 sequence: CASSDGPSSGNTIYF. The DNA of the CDR3 is TGTGCCAGCAGCGATGGGCCGAGCTCTGGAAACACCATATATTTT. The variable domain in full, with the rest retrieved from reference TRBV7-9 and TRBJ1-3, is DTGVSQNPRHKITKRGQNVTFRCDPISEHNRLYWYRQTLGQGPEFLTYFQNEAQLEKSRLLSDRFSAERPKGSFSTLEIQRTEQGDSAMYLCASSDGPSSGNTIYFGEGSWLTVV.

The gene calls are TRBV4-1 and TRBJ2-1; D possibly matches TRBD1 or TRBD2 (6 bases each). Trimming shortened V by 0 bases and J by 9 bases, and 18 bases separated the two germline ends. The germline CDR1 and CDR2 sequences are MGHRA and YSYEKL. This CDR3 spans 16 amino acids. CDR3 bases: TGCGCCAGCAGCCAAGAGAGTCTAGGAGGGGGTCGTGAGCAGTTCTTC. Translation: CASSQESLGGGREQFF.

The gene calls are TRBV29-1 and TRBJ2-1; TRBD2 agrees at 10 bases. Looked up from germline, CDR1 is SQVTM and CDR2 is ANQGSEA. After removal of 8 bases from V and 6 bases from J, the junction contained 10 bases not matched to a gene. The CDR3 has 14 amino acids. The CDR3 nucleotides read TGCAGCCTCAGGTTGCTAGCGGGGGCCAATGAGCAGTTCTTC. Encoded protein: CSLRLLAGANEQFF.

V is TRBV4-1 and J is TRBJ2-3, with 9 bases aligning to TRBD2. CDR1 MGHRA and CDR2 YSYEKL come from the germline V gene. J gave up 2 bases and V 4 bases, and 4 bases lay outside the gene matches. The length of the CDR3 is 15 residues. The CDR3 protein is CASSPIAGDTDTQYF. CDR3 coding DNA: TGCGCCAGCAGCCCAATAGCGGGGGACACAGATACGCAGTATTTT.